A single sample is the source of the 14 T cell receptor beta chains below, sequenced in a study of T cells after yellow fever vaccination. In TCRdb, the 5' RACE reads were re-called with MiXCR into one record per CDR3 protein. The repertoire holds over 100,000 distinct CDR3 sequences, with under 9% as singletons. The material sequenced was CD8+ T cells sorted from PBMCs, taken 45 days after the yellow fever booster vaccination. The source is a man aged 25-45 years who received the YFV17D yellow fever vaccine.

In its sample, this clonotype was seen many times. This sequence joins TRBV5-1 and TRBJ2-5; D gene uncertain. V lost 1 base to trimming and J lost 5 bases, with 6 bases between them. This CDR3 spans 12 amino acids. CDR1 SGHRS and CDR2 YFSETQ come from the germline V gene. In DNA, the CDR3 is TGCGCCAGCAGCTTGTTGGCGGAGACCCAGTACTTC. Translation: CASSLLAETQYF.

This clonotype came up a few times. This sequence joins TRBV19 and TRBJ2-7; D is perhaps TRBD1 or TRBD2 (5 bases each). With 3 bases removed from V and 3 bases from J, the gap between germline ends came to 12 bases. Germline CDR1 and CDR2: LNHDA and SQIVND (reference sequence). The CDR3 sequence is 14 residues long. The CDR3 spells CASSIGTGNYEQYF. CDR3 nucleotide sequence: TGTGCCAGTAGTATTGGGACGGGGAACTACGAGCAGTACTTC. Full variable domain (outside the CDR3, taken from reference TRBV19 and TRBJ2-7): DGGITQSPKYLFRKEGQNVTLSCEQNLNHDAMYWYRQDPGQGLRLIYYSQIVNDFQKGDIAEGYSVSREKKESFPLTVTSAQKNPTAFYLCASSIGTGNYEQYFGPGTRLTVT.

This clonotype showed up many times. The rearrangement uses TRBV10-2 and TRBJ2-7; 11 positions agree with TRBD2. The CDR3 has 15 amino acids. From germline, CDR1 is WSHSY and CDR2 SAAADI. The CDR3 loop reads CASSEPWVAGGPIDV. The CDR3 nucleotides are TGCGCCAGCAGTGAGCCTTGGGTAGCGGGAGGGCCTATAGATGTC.

This clonotype appeared a few times. The CDR3 sequence is CASSGGTTSGRYEQYF. Written as DNA, the CDR3 is TGTGCCAGCAGCGGAGGAACGACTAGCGGGAGATACGAGCAGTACTTC. This rearrangement joins TRBV11-3 to TRBJ2-7; TRBD2 matches 12 bases. This CDR3 has 16 residues. J gave up 4 bases and V 5 bases, and 9 bases lay outside the gene matches. CDR1 and CDR2 from the germline V gene are SGHNT and YENEEA.

This clonotype occurred a few times. The rearrangement uses TRBV6-5 and TRBJ2-1; D gene ambiguous. This CDR3 contains 12 residues. Germline V gene lookup returns CDR1 MNHEY and CDR2 SVGAGI. V dropped 8 bases and J dropped 8 bases, with 13 bases sitting between them. CDR3 nucleotides: TGTGCCAGCGGTGGCCTCGGCCATGAGCAGTTCTTC. Amino acids: CASGGLGHEQFF.

This clonotype was seen only a few times. An end of the junction does not agree with germline; a read error may underlie this. The chain links TRBV6-2 or TRBV6-3 to TRBJ2-7; D not certain. Germline-derived CDR1 and CDR2 are MNHEY and SVGEGT. This CDR3 has 16 amino acids. The CDR3 sequence is CASSDSSPSAYYEQYF. The CDR3 DNA is TGTGCCAGCAGTGACTCATCTCCTAGTGCTTACTACGAGCAGTACTTC.

This clonotype was seen many times. The J gene is TRBJ2-7, the V gene TRBV6-2 or TRBV6-3, with D hard to call. Looked up from germline, CDR1 is MNHEY and CDR2 is SVGEGT. Trimming stripped 0 bases from V and 7 bases from J, with 4 bases between. The CDR3 has 11 amino acids. CDR3 sequence reads: CASSYSKEQYF. CDR3 in DNA: TGTGCCAGCAGTTACTCGAAGGAGCAGTACTTC.

The sample holds many counts of this clonotype. The CDR3 loop reads CASSVGRMGYEQYF. DNA of the CDR3: TGTGCCAGCAGCGTAGGACGGATGGGGTACGAGCAGTACTTC. V is TRBV9 and J is TRBJ2-7; no definite D call. This CDR3 has 14 amino acids. Germline values: CDR1 SGDLS, CDR2 YYNGEE. V lost 0 bases and J 4 bases, leaving 11 bases between the germline ends.

This clonotype was seen repeatedly, ten times or more. The chain couples TRBV27 to TRBJ2-7, with 12 positions matching TRBD1. V shed 2 bases and J 4 bases; nucleotides not matched to a gene: 3. Germline assignment: CDR1 MNHEY and CDR2 SMNVEV (reference sequence). The CDR3 runs to 15 residues. The CDR3 DNA follows: TGTGCCAGCAGTTTAATGGGACAGGGGGCTTACGAGCAGTACTTC. It specifies CASSLMGQGAYEQYF.

V usage is TRBV3-1 and J usage is TRBJ2-3; no clear D. CDR1 LGHDT and CDR2 YNNKEL come from the germline V gene (reference sequence). With 5 bases removed from V and 5 bases from J, the gap between germline ends came to 17 bases. The length of the CDR3 is 15 residues. Here the CDR3 DNA reads TGTGCCAGCAGCAGTTCTTCCTTTTTGGGAGATACGCAGTATTTT. It codes for CASSSSSFLGDTQYF.

This clonotype showed up many times. The V call is TRBV20-1, the J call TRBJ2-2; 7 positions agree with TRBD2. The germline V gene has CDR1 DFQATT and CDR2 SNEGSKA (reference sequence). The CDR3 covers 14 residues. The J segment lost 3 bases and the V segment lost 5 bases, leaving 6 bases of the junction unmatched. The CDR3, as DNA: TGCAGTGCTCCTACGCTAGCGGACACCGGGGAGCTGTTTTTT. It codes for CSAPTLADTGELFF.

Ten or more counts support this clonotype. This rearrangement joins TRBV11-2 to TRBJ2-5; maybe TRBD1 (5 bases). V lost 5 bases and J 5 bases, leaving 15 bases between the germline ends. The germline V gene has CDR1 SGHAT and CDR2 FQNNGV. CDR3 length: 14 amino acids. The CDR3: CASSPSPGWETQYF. The CDR3 region has the DNA TGTGCCAGCAGCCCTTCCCCAGGGTGGGAGACCCAGTACTTC.

This clonotype was found a few times. The gene calls are TRBV27 and TRBJ2-4; D possibly corresponds to TRBD2 (5 bases). The V and J ends lost 5 bases and 0 bases respectively, with 14 bases between them. The CDR3 length is 16 residues. The germline gives CDR1 MNHEY, CDR2 SMNVEV (reference sequence). The CDR3 DNA reads TGTGCCAGCAGTCCCCTCCCTGAGGGAGCCAAAAACATTCAGTACTTC. It yields the protein CASSPLPEGAKNIQYF.

Points on this clonotype: This may be a read error, as it is one base from a much larger clone. V and J are TRBV28 and TRBJ2-3, with D maybe TRBD2 (7 bases). Germline CDR1 reads MDHEN; CDR2 reads SYDVKM. The CDR3 covers 17 residues. V was trimmed by 3 bases and J by 6 bases, leaving 22 bases between them. CDR3 bases: TGTGCCAGCAGTTTGCCGACTAGCAGGGGAAGGTCGGATACGCAGTATTTT. Protein product: CASSLPTSRGRSDTQYF.